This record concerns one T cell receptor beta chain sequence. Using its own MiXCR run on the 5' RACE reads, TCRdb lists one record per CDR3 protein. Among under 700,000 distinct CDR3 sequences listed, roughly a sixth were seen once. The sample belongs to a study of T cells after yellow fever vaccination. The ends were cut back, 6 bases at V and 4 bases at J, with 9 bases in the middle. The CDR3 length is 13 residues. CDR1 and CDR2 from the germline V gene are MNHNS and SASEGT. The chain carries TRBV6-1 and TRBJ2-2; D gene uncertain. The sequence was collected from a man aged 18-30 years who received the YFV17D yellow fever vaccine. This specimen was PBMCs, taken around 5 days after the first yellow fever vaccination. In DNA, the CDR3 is TGTGCCAGCAGCGGCAAGGCCACCGGGGAGCTGTTTTTT. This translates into CASSGKATGELFF.